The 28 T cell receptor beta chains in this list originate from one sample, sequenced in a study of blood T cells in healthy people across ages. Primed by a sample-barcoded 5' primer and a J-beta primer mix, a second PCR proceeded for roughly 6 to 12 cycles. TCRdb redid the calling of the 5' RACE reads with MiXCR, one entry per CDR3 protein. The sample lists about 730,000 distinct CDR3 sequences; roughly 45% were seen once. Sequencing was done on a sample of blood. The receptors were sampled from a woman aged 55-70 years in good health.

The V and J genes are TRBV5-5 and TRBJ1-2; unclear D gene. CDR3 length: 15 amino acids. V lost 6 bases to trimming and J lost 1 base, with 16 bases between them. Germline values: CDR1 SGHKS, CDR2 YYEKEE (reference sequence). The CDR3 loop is CASNLAETVNYGYTF. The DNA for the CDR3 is TGTGCCAGCAACCTAGCTGAAACGGTTAACTATGGCTACACCTTC.

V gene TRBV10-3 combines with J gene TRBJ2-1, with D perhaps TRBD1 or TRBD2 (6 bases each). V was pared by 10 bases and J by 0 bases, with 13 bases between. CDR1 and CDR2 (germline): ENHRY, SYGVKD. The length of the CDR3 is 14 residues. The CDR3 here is CATTTGASYNEQFF. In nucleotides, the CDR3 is TGTGCCACAACAACGGGGGCCTCCTACAATGAGCAGTTCTTC.

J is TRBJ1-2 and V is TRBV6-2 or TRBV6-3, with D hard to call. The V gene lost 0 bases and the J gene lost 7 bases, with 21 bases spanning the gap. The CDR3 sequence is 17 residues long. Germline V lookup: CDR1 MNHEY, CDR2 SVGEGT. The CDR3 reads CASSYSVSTYSDFGYTF. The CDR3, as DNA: TGTGCCAGCAGTTACTCGGTATCTACTTACAGCGACTTTGGCTACACCTTC.

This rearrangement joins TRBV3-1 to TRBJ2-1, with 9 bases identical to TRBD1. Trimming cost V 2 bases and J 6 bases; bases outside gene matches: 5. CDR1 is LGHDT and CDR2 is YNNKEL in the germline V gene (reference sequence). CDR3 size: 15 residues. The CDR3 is CASSQRDRGVNEQFF. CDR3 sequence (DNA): TGTGCCAGCAGCCAACGTGACAGGGGGGTCAATGAGCAGTTCTTC.

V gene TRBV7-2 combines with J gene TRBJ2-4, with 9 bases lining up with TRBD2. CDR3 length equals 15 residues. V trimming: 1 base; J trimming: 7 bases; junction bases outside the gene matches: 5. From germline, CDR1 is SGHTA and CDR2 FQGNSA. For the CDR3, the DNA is TGTGCCAGCAGCTTAGTCGGGGCGGGGGGGAACATTCAGTACTTC. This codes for CASSLVGAGGNIQYF.

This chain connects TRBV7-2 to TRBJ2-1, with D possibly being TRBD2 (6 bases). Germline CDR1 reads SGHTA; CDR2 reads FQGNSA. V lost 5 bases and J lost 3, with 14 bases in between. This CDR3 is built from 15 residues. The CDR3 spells CASSSAGLNYNEQFF. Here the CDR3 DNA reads TGTGCCAGCAGCAGCGCGGGACTTAACTACAATGAGCAGTTCTTC.

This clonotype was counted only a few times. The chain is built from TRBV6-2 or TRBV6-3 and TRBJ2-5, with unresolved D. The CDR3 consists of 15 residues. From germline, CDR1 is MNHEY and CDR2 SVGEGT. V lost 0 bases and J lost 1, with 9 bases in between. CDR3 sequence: CASSYSTRLQETQYF. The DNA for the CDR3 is TGTGCCAGCAGTTACTCGACCAGGCTCCAAGAGACCCAGTACTTC.

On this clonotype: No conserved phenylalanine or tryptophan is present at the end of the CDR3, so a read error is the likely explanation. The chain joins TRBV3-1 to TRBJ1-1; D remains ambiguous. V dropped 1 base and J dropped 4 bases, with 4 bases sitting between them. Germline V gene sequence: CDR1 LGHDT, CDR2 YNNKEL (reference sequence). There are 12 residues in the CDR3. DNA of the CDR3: TGTGCCAGCAGCCAAGGCCCCACTGAAGCTTTCGTT. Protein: CASSQGPTEAFV.

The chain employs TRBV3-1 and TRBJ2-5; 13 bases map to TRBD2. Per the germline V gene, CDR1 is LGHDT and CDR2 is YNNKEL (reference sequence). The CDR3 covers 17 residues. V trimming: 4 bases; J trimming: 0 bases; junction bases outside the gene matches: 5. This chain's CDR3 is CASSLGTSGMYQETQYF. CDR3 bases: TGTGCCAGCAGCCTCGGGACTAGCGGGATGTACCAAGAGACCCAGTACTTC.

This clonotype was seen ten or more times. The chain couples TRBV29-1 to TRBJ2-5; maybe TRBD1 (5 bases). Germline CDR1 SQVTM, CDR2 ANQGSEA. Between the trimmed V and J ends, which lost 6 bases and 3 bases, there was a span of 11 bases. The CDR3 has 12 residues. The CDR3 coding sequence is TGCAGCGTGGGGCAGCTAAAAGAGACCCAGTACTTC. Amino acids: CSVGQLKETQYF.

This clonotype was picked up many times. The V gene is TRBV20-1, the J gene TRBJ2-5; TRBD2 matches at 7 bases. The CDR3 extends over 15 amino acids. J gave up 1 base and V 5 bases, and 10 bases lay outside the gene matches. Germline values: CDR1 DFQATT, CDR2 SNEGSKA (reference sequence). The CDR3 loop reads CSASSLGTTQETQYF. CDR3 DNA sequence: TGCAGTGCTTCAAGTCTCGGGACTACCCAAGAGACCCAGTACTTC.

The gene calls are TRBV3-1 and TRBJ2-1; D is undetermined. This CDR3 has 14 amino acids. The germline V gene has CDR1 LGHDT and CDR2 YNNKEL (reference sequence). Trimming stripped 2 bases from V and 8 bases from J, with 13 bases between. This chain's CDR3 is CASSQTWPIDEQFF. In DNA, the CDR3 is TGTGCCAGCAGCCAAACTTGGCCCATCGATGAGCAGTTCTTC.

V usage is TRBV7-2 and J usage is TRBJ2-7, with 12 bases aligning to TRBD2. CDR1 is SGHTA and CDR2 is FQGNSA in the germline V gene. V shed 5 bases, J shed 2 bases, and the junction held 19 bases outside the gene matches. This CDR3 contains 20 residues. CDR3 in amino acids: CASSILRLTSGRGGTYEQYF. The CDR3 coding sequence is TGTGCCAGCAGCATCCTCCGACTGACTAGCGGGAGAGGGGGAACCTACGAGCAGTACTTC.

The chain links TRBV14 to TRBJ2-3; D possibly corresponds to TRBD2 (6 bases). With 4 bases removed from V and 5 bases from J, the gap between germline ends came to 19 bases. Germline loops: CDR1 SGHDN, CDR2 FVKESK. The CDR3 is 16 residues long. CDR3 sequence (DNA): TGTGCCAGCAGCCGCAGACTAGAAGGTTTGGGAGATACGCAGTATTTT. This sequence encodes CASSRRLEGLGDTQYF.

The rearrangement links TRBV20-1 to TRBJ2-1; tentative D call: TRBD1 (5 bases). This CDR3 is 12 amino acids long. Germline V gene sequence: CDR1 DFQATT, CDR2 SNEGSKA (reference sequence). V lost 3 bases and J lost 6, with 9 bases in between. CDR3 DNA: TGCAGTGCTAGTAGTGACAGCAATGAGCAGTTCTTC. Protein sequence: CSASSDSNEQFF.

CDR3 region: CASSSYLSGGTEAFF. CDR3 in DNA: TGTGCCAGCAGCTCCTACCTTTCAGGGGGAACTGAAGCTTTCTTT. The V call is TRBV7-9, the J call TRBJ1-1; TRBD1 agrees at 7 bases. The germline V gene encodes CDR1 SEHNR and CDR2 FQNEAQ (reference sequence). The CDR3 has 15 residues. Unmatched junction bases numbered 10, after V lost 4 bases and J lost 5 bases.

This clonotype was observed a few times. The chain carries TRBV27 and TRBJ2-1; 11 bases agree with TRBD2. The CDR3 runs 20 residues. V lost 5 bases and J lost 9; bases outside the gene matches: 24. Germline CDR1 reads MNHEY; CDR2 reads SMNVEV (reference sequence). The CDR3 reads CASSHIPPGGLAGGTVEQFF. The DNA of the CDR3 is TGTGCCAGCAGTCATATTCCCCCAGGGGGCCTAGCGGGAGGTACGGTTGAGCAGTTCTTC.

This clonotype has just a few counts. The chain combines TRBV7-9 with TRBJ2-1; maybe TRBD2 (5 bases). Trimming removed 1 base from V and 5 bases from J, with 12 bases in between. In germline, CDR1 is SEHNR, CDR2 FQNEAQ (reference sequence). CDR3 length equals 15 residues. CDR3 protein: CASSLVRGRDNEQFF. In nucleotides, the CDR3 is TGTGCCAGCAGCTTAGTACGGGGAAGGGACAATGAGCAGTTCTTC. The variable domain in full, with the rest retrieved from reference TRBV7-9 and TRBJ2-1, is DTGVSQNPRHKITKRGQNVTFRCDPISEHNRLYWYRQTLGQGPEFLTYFQNEAQLEKSRLLSDRFSAERPKGSFSTLEIQRTEQGDSAMYLCASSLVRGRDNEQFFGPGTRLTVL.

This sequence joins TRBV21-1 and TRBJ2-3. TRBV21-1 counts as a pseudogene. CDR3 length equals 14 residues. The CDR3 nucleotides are TGTGCCAGCAGCAAATCGGACAGCCCAGATACGCAGTATTTT. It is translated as CASSKSDSPDTQYF.

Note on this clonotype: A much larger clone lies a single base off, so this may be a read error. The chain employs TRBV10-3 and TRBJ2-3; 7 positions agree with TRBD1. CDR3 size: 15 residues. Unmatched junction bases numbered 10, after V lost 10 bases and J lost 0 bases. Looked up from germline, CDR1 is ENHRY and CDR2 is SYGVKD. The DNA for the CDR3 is TGTGCCACCAGGCCCGGGACAGTAAGCACAGATACGCAGTATTTT. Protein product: CATRPGTVSTDTQYF.

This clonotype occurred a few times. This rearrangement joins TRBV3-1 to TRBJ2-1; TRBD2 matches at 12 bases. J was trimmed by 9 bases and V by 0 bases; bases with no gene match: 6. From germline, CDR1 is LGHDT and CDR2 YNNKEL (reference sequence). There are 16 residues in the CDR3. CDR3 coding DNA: TGTGCCAGCAGCCAAGATCCGCTAGCGGGGGGGGGTGAGCAGTTCTTC. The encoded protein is CASSQDPLAGGGEQFF.

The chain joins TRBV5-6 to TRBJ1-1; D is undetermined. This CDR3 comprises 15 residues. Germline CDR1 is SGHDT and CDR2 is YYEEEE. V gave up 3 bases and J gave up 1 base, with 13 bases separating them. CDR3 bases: TGTGCCAGCAGCTCGAGACTGGGTCGGAACACTGAAGCTTTCTTT. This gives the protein CASSSRLGRNTEAFF.

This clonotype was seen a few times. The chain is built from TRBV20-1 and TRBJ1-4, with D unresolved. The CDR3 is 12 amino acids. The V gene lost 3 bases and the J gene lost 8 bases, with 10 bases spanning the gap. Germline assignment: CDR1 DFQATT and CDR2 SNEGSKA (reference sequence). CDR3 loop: CSARVTSEKLFF. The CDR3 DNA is TGCAGTGCTAGGGTAACCAGCGAAAAACTGTTTTTT.

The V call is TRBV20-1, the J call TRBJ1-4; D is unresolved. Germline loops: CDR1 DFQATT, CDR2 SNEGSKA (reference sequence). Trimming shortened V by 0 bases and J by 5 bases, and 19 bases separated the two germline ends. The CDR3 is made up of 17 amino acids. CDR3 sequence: CSARDWVTEVLNEKLFF. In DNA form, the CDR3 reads TGCAGTGCTAGAGATTGGGTAACGGAAGTCCTAAATGAAAAACTGTTTTTT.

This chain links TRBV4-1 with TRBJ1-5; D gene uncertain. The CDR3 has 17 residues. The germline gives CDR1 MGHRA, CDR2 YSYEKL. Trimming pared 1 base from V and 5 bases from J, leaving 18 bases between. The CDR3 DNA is TGCGCCAGCAGCCAAGTCGCGGCTAGGAGTCCGGATCAGCCCCAGCATTTT. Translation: CASSQVAARSPDQPQHF.

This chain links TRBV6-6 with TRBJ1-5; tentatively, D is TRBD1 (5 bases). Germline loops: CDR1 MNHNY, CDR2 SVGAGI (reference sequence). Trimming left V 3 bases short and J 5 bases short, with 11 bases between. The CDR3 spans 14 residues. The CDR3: CASSYNLGDQPQHF. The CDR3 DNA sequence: TGTGCCAGCAGTTATAATTTAGGGGATCAGCCCCAGCATTTT.

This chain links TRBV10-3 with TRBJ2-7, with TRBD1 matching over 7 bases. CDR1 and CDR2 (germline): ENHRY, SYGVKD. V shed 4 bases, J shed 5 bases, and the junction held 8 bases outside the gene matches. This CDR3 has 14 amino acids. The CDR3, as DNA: TGTGCCATCAGTGGACAGGGATTGTCTAACGAGCAGTACTTC. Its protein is CAISGQGLSNEQYF.

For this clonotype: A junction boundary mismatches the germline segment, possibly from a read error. The CDR3 spells CTSSFGGDHEQYF. CDR3 DNA sequence: TGCACCAGCAGTTTCGGGGGAGACCACGAGCAGTACTTC. The J gene is TRBJ2-7, the V gene TRBV5-1, with a possible D match to TRBD2 (6 bases). Germline CDR1 is SGHRS and CDR2 is YFSETQ. This CDR3 is built from 13 residues.